These T cell receptor beta chains were read from a single sample in a study of T cells after yellow fever vaccination. In TCRdb, the 5' RACE reads were re-called with MiXCR into one record per CDR3 protein. The sample lists more than 350,000 distinct CDR3 sequences, about 9.9% occurring once. This specimen was PBMCs, taken on the day of the first yellow fever vaccination. These receptors were taken from a man younger than 30 who received the YFV17D yellow fever vaccine. The CDR3 runs from the conserved cysteine through the conserved F or W. D genes are given only for firm matches. Size tells how often a clone was seen (once, few, many) or the class of an expanded clone, and some rows leave it out.

clone size: many
D gene: TRBD2
V gene: TRBV10-3
J gene: TRBJ2-2
CDR3 DNA: TGTGCCATAACCTCCCAAGCGGGATACACCGGGGAGCTGTTTTTT
CDR3 protein: CAITSQAGYTGELFF

clone size: many
D gene: .
V gene: TRBV5-1
J gene: TRBJ1-4
CDR3 DNA: TGTGCCAGCAGCCCAGGGAGGGCTAATGAAAAACTGTTTTTT
CDR3 protein: CASSPGRANEKLFF

clone size: .
D gene: TRBD1
V gene: TRBV10-2
J gene: TRBJ1-1
CDR3 DNA: TGCGCCGGTAACAGGGGGCCCAACACTGAAGCTTTCTTT
CDR3 protein: CAGNRGPNTEAFF

clone size: few
D gene: .
V gene: TRBV7-2
J gene: TRBJ1-1
CDR3 DNA: TGTGCCAGCAGCTTAACCCTAGTAAACACTGAAGCTTTCTTT
CDR3 protein: CASSLTLVNTEAFF

clone size: few
D gene: TRBD2
V gene: TRBV7-3
J gene: TRBJ2-1
CDR3 DNA: TGTGCCAGCAGCGAAGATGGGACTAGCGGGTACAATGAGCAGTTCTTC
CDR3 protein: CASSEDGTSGYNEQFF

clone size: .
D gene: .
V gene: TRBV20-1
J gene: TRBJ2-3
CDR3 DNA: TGCAGTGCTAGTTCCCGGACTCAGGCAGATACGCAGTATTTT
CDR3 protein: CSASSRTQADTQYF

clone size: few
D gene: .
V gene: TRBV11-2
J gene: TRBJ2-1
CDR3 DNA: TGTGCCAGCAGCTTAGAATCCAACGGTGAGCAGTTCTTC
CDR3 protein: CASSLESNGEQFF

clone size: few
D gene: .
V gene: TRBV4-1
J gene: TRBJ2-3
CDR3 DNA: TGCGCCAGCAGCCAAGGGGGGGACGGTGGGGGGACGCAGTATTTT
CDR3 protein: CASSQGGDGGGTQYF

clone size: .
D gene: TRBD1
V gene: TRBV5-1
J gene: TRBJ1-6
CDR3 DNA: TGCGCCAGCAGCTTAGGACAGGAGGTCTCACCCCTCCACTTT
CDR3 protein: CASSLGQEVSPLHF

clone size: few
D gene: TRBD1
V gene: TRBV25-1
J gene: TRBJ1-2
CDR3 DNA: TGTGCCAGCAGTGACCTAGGACAGGGAAGGGATGGCTACACCTTC
CDR3 protein: CASSDLGQGRDGYTF

clone size: few
D gene: TRBD2
V gene: TRBV5-1
J gene: TRBJ2-1
CDR3 DNA: TGCGCCAGCCGAGAAAGGCTAGCGGGTAATGAGCAGTTCTTC
CDR3 protein: CASRERLAGNEQFF

clone size: .
D gene: TRBD2
V gene: TRBV12-3/TRBV12-4
J gene: TRBJ2-7
CDR3 DNA: TGTGCCAGCAGTTTAGTGGTCGCTAGCGGGGGCCCCTTCTACGAGCAGTACTTC
CDR3 protein: CASSLVVASGGPFYEQYF

clone size: .
D gene: .
V gene: TRBV5-4
J gene: TRBJ1-6
CDR3 DNA: TGTGCCAGCAGCTCCCAGGGAATGAGGACACCCCTCCACTTT
CDR3 protein: CASSSQGMRTPLHF

clone size: few
D gene: .
V gene: TRBV2
J gene: TRBJ2-3
CDR3 DNA: TGTGCCAGTCGGGGGCGCACAGATACGCAGTATTTT
CDR3 protein: CASRGRTDTQYF

clone size: few
D gene: TRBD2
V gene: TRBV4-1
J gene: TRBJ2-1
CDR3 DNA: TGCGCCAGCAGCTCCCCTTTTGGAGGCGGGGGGAAAAATGAGCAGTTCTTC
CDR3 protein: CASSSPFGGGGKNEQFF

clone size: few
D gene: TRBD1
V gene: TRBV27
J gene: TRBJ1-5
CDR3 DNA: TGTGCCAGCAAAACAGGGGGAGGTTTAACGAATCAGCCCCAGCATTTT
CDR3 protein: CASKTGGGLTNQPQHF

clone size: few
D gene: .
V gene: TRBV4-2
J gene: TRBJ2-7
CDR3 DNA: TGTGCCAGCAGCCAAGAAACACCGCTAAGCTCCTACGAGCAGTACTTC
CDR3 protein: CASSQETPLSSYEQYF

clone size: .
D gene: TRBD1
V gene: TRBV6-5
J gene: TRBJ2-1
CDR3 DNA: TGTGCCAGCAGTTCCGGGACAGGGGGCGGAGGTGAGCAGTTCTTC
CDR3 protein: CASSSGTGGGGEQFF

clone size: few
D gene: .
V gene: TRBV6-2/TRBV6-3
J gene: TRBJ2-7
CDR3 DNA: TGTGCCAGCAGTTGGCCGGACGAGCAGTACTTC
CDR3 protein: CASSWPDEQYF

clone size: .
D gene: .
V gene: TRBV7-2
J gene: TRBJ2-2
CDR3 DNA: TGTGCCAGCAGCTCCTCCGGGACACACACCGGGGAGCTGTTTTTT
CDR3 protein: CASSSSGTHTGELFF

clone size: .
D gene: .
V gene: TRBV6-5
J gene: TRBJ2-2
CDR3 DNA: TGTGCCAGCAGTTACCTTGTACCCGGGGAGCTGTTTTTT
CDR3 protein: CASSYLVPGELFF

clone size: .
D gene: .
V gene: TRBV24-1
J gene: TRBJ1-5
CDR3 DNA: TGTGCCATTCAAGGGGAATATGAGCCCCAGCATTTT
CDR3 protein: CAIQGEYEPQHF

clone size: few
D gene: TRBD1
V gene: TRBV12-3/TRBV12-4
J gene: TRBJ2-1
CDR3 DNA: TGTGCCAGCCGTCCGGACAGGTATTACAATGAGCAGTTCTTC
CDR3 protein: CASRPDRYYNEQFF

clone size: .
D gene: .
V gene: TRBV12-3/TRBV12-4
J gene: TRBJ2-5
CDR3 DNA: TGTGCCAGCAGTTTAACGCCGGGGCTTCAAGAGACCCAGTACTTC
CDR3 protein: CASSLTPGLQETQYF

clone size: few
D gene: .
V gene: TRBV9
J gene: TRBJ2-6
CDR3 DNA: TGTGCCAGCAGCGTAGAGGGGTCCTCTGGGGCCAACGTCCTGACTTTC
CDR3 protein: CASSVEGSSGANVLTF

clone size: few
D gene: TRBD1
V gene: TRBV20-1
J gene: TRBJ1-5
CDR3 DNA: TGCAGTGCTGACAGGGGAGGTCAGCCCCAGCATTTT
CDR3 protein: CSADRGGQPQHF

clone size: .
D gene: TRBD2
V gene: TRBV5-1
J gene: TRBJ2-5
CDR3 DNA: TGCGCCAGCAGCTTGGGACGGACTAGTGGTTCGGAGACCCAGTACTTC
CDR3 protein: CASSLGRTSGSETQYF

clone size: .
D gene: TRBD1
V gene: TRBV6-2/TRBV6-3
J gene: TRBJ1-5
CDR3 DNA: TGTGCCAGCAGGGGACAGGGGGTGCATCAGCCCCAGCATTTT
CDR3 protein: CASRGQGVHQPQHF

clone size: .
D gene: .
V gene: TRBV5-1
J gene: TRBJ2-1
CDR3 DNA: TGCGCCAGCAGCTTGGTAGGCGGCCCGGAGAATGAGCAGTTCTTC
CDR3 protein: CASSLVGGPENEQFF

clone size: .
D gene: .
V gene: TRBV1
J gene: TRBJ2-7
CDR3 DNA: TGCACCAGCAACCCAGCGGGGTTCTTTCGTTACGAGCAGTACTTC
CDR3 protein: CTSNPAGFFRYEQYF

clone size: few
D gene: .
V gene: TRBV6-5
J gene: TRBJ1-1
CDR3 DNA: TGTGCCAGCAGTTACCGGGGGGGATTCGAAGCTTTCTTT
CDR3 protein: CASSYRGGFEAFF

clone size: .
D gene: .
V gene: TRBV6-6
J gene: TRBJ1-1
CDR3 DNA: TGTGCCAGCAGTTACGCAGGGGTCACTGAAGCTTTCTTT
CDR3 protein: CASSYAGVTEAFF

clone size: .
D gene: .
V gene: TRBV4-3
J gene: TRBJ1-4
CDR3 DNA: TGCGCCAGCAGCCAAGGAACCGGGACACGCGAAAAACTGTTTTTT
CDR3 protein: CASSQGTGTREKLFF

clone size: .
D gene: TRBD2
V gene: TRBV12-3/TRBV12-4
J gene: TRBJ2-3
CDR3 DNA: TGTGCCAGCAGTCCCGGGGGGGGGGTGGATACGCAGTATTTT
CDR3 protein: CASSPGGGVDTQYF

clone size: .
D gene: .
V gene: TRBV7-8
J gene: TRBJ2-2
CDR3 DNA: TGTGCCAGCAGCTTAGCGGAGACAGCCGGGGAGCTGTTTTTT
CDR3 protein: CASSLAETAGELFF

clone size: many
D gene: .
V gene: TRBV5-1
J gene: TRBJ2-3
CDR3 DNA: TGCGCCAGCAGCTTGGTGTTCCTTAGCACAGATACGCAGTATTTT
CDR3 protein: CASSLVFLSTDTQYF

clone size: .
D gene: .
V gene: TRBV15
J gene: TRBJ2-1
CDR3 DNA: TGTGCCACCAGCAGCCTAACCAGCTGGAACTCCTACAATGAGCAGTTCTTC
CDR3 protein: CATSSLTSWNSYNEQFF

clone size: once
D gene: .
V gene: TRBV4-3
J gene: TRBJ1-1
CDR3 DNA: TGCGCCAGCAGCCAAGATAAGCTTCTGCTGAACACTGAAGCTTTCTTT
CDR3 protein: CASSQDKLLLNTEAFF

clone size: few
D gene: .
V gene: TRBV11-2
J gene: TRBJ2-2
CDR3 DNA: TGTGCCAGCAGCTTAACCTGGGGGGGGCGTCGGGTCACCGGGGAGCTGTTTTTT
CDR3 protein: CASSLTWGGRRVTGELFF

clone size: few
D gene: .
V gene: TRBV9
J gene: TRBJ2-3
CDR3 DNA: TGTGCCAGCAGCGCCTCCTTATACAGGGCAGATACGCAGTATTTT
CDR3 protein: CASSASLYRADTQYF

clone size: .
D gene: .
V gene: TRBV7-2
J gene: TRBJ2-1
CDR3 DNA: TGTGCCAGCAGCTTCCACAATGAGCAGTTCTTC
CDR3 protein: CASSFHNEQFF

clone size: few
D gene: TRBD1
V gene: TRBV7-9
J gene: TRBJ1-3
CDR3 DNA: TGTGCCAGCAGCGCACCGGGACAGGGGGCAGAAGGAAACACCATATATTTT
CDR3 protein: CASSAPGQGAEGNTIYF

clone size: once
D gene: .
V gene: TRBV6-2/TRBV6-3
J gene: TRBJ1-5
CDR3 DNA: TGTGCCAGCAGGGAGACCGTCTATAGCAATCAGCCCCAGCATTTT
CDR3 protein: CASRETVYSNQPQHF